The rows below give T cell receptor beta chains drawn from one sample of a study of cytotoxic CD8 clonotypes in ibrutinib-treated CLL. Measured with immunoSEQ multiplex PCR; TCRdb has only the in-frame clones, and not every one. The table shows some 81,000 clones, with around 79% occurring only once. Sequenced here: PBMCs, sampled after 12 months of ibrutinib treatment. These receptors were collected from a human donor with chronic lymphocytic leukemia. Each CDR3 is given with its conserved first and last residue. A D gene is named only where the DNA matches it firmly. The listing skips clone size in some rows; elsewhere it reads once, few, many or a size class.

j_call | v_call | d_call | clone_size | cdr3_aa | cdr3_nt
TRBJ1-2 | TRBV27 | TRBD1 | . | CASSLWEGAYGYTF | TGTGCCAGCAGTTTATGGGAGGGGGCCTATGGCTACACCTTC
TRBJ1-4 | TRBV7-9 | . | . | CASSLGSALGEKLFF | TGTGCCAGCAGCTTGGGTTCCGCATTGGGGGAAAAACTGTTTTTT
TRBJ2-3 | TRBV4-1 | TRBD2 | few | CASSPGTSGADTQYF | TGCGCCAGCAGCCCCGGGACTAGCGGGGCAGATACGCAGTATTTT
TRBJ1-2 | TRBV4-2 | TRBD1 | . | CASSHGQDYGYTF | TGTGCCAGCAGCCACGGACAGGATTATGGCTACACCTTC
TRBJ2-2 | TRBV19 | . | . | CASSIDRLGNTGELFF | TGTGCCAGTAGTATAGATCGGTTGGGGAACACCGGGGAGCTGTTTTTT
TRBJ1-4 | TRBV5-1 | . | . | CASSFSTPTNEKLFF | TGCGCCAGCAGCTTCTCGACTCCAACTAATGAAAAACTGTTTTTT
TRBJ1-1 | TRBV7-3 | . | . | CASSTQENTEAFF | TGTGCCAGCAGCACTCAGGAGAACACTGAAGCTTTCTTT
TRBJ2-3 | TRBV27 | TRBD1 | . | CASSPRDRSTDTQYF | TGTGCCAGCAGTCCCAGGGACAGGAGCACAGATACGCAGTATTTT
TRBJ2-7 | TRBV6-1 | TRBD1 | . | CASSEAAGQGAYEQYF | TGTGCCAGCAGTGAAGCGGCGGGACAGGGGGCCTACGAGCAGTACTTC
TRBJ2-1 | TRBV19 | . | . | CASSIRGTGIHEQFF | TGTGCCAGTAGTATTCGAGGCACAGGGATACATGAGCAGTTCTTC
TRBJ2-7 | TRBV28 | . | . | CASSPVGGYEQYF | TGTGCCAGCAGTCCGGTGGGGGGATACGAGCAGTACTTC
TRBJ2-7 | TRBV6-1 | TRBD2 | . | CASSWASGYEQYF | TGTGCCAGCAGCTGGGCTAGCGGGTACGAGCAGTACTTC
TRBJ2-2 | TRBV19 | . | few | CASSWGRHYGELFF | TGTGCCAGCAGTTGGGGCCGCCACTACGGGGAGCTGTTTTTT
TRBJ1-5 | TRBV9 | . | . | CASSVGDGWPQHF | TGTGCCAGCAGCGTAGGCGATGGGTGGCCCCAGCATTTT
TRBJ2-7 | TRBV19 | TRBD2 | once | CASSRERDRTYEQYF | TGTGCCAGTAGTAGGGAGCGGGACCGAACCTACGAGCAGTACTTC
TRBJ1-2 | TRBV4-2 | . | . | CASSQGGSGYTF | TGTGCCAGCAGCCAAGGGGGCAGTGGCTACACCTTC
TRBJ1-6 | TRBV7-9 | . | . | CASSRQERSPLHF | TGTGCCAGCAGCCGACAGGAGAGGTCACCCCTCCACTTT
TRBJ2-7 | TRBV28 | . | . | CASTPRDTTYEQYF | TGTGCGAGCACCCCAAGGGACACCACCTACGAGCAGTACTTC
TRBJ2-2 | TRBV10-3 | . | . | CAISGHPANTGELFF | TGTGCCATCAGTGGGCACCCCGCGAACACCGGGGAGCTGTTTTTT
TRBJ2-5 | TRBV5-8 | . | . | CASSPGRTPGVGQETQYF | TGTGCCAGCAGCCCTGGACGGACTCCGGGGGTAGGACAAGAGACCCAGTACTTC
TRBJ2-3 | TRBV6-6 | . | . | CAGSYLTADTQYF | TGTGCCGGCAGTTACTTGACTGCAGATACGCAGTATTTT
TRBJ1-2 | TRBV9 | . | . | CASSVGSSYGYTF | TGTGCCAGCAGCGTAGGTAGTAGCTATGGCTACACCTTC
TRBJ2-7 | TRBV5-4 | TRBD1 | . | CASSSRQGWVASEQYF | TGTGCCAGCAGCTCTCGACAGGGTTGGGTCGCCTCCGAGCAGTACTTC
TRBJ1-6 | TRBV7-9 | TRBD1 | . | CASSPGRDRVSYNSPLHF | TGTGCCAGCAGCCCGGGCCGGGACAGGGTCTCCTATAATTCACCCCTCCACTTT
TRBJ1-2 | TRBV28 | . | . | CASSLVDYGYTF | TGTGCCAGCAGCCTGGTGGACTATGGCTACACCTTC